The rows below give T cell receptor beta chains drawn from one sample of a study of tumor-infiltrating lymphocytes in localized non-small cell lung cancer. The table came from immunoSEQ multiplex PCR; TCRdb's copy has only in-frame clones and leaves some out. The repertoire holds approximately 10,000 clones, with about 60% as singletons. Source material: uninvolved lung tissue not adjacent to the tumor. The receptor source for this set is a human donor with non-small cell lung cancer. Each CDR3 is given with its conserved first and last residue. Fields, in order: J gene, V gene, D gene, clone size, CDR3 DNA, CDR3 protein. The D gene is left open where the match is weak. Only part of the rows carry a size: once, few, many, or a class if the clone is expanded.

J: TRBJ1-1; V: TRBV5-6; D: TRBD1; size: -; DNA: TGTGCCAGCAGCCTGGGACAGGGGATGAACACTGAAGCTTTCTTT; CDR3: CASSLGQGMNTEAFF
J: TRBJ2-1; V: TRBV9; D: -; size: -; DNA: TGTGCCAGCAGCCCAATGGGCGACTCCTACAATGAGCAGTTCTTC; CDR3: CASSPMGDSYNEQFF
J: TRBJ2-7; V: TRBV4-1; D: TRBD2; size: -; DNA: TGCGCCAGCAGCCAAGCCGGGACTAGCGGGGAGCAGTACTTC; CDR3: CASSQAGTSGEQYF
J: TRBJ1-6; V: TRBV7-2; D: -; size: -; DNA: TGTGCCAGCAGCTTAAACGGCCAGAATTCACCCCTCCACTTT; CDR3: CASSLNGQNSPLHF
J: TRBJ1-1; V: TRBV28; D: -; size: -; DNA: TGTGCCAGCAGTTTAAACGAAGGGGGACTGCGGGGAAACTTT; CDR3: CASSLNEGGLRGNF
J: TRBJ2-3; V: TRBV6-1; D: -; size: medium-sized; DNA: TGTGCCAGCAGCGTAATCACAGATACGCAGTATTTT; CDR3: CASSVITDTQYF
J: TRBJ1-1; V: TRBV5-1; D: -; size: -; DNA: TGCGCCAGCAGCTTGTCGGGACGCAGCACTGAAGCTTTCTTT; CDR3: CASSLSGRSTEAFF
J: TRBJ2-7; V: TRBV6-5; D: -; size: -; DNA: TGTGCCAGCAGTTACACAAGACAGGCCTACGAGCAGTACTTC; CDR3: CASSYTRQAYEQYF
J: TRBJ2-3; V: TRBV27; D: TRBD2; size: -; DNA: TGTGCCAGCAGACCCGGGGGAGGGTCCAAGGATACGCAGTATTTT; CDR3: CASRPGGGSKDTQYF
J: TRBJ1-4; V: TRBV7-8; D: TRBD1; size: few; DNA: TGTGCCAGCAGCCCAAACAGGGGACGAAATGAAAAACTGTTTTTT; CDR3: CASSPNRGRNEKLFF
J: TRBJ1-6; V: TRBV19; D: TRBD1; size: few; DNA: TGTGCCAGTAGAGAGACAGGGACCTCCTATAATTCACCCCTCCACTTT; CDR3: CASRETGTSYNSPLHF
J: TRBJ2-7; V: TRBV29-1; D: TRBD1; size: few; DNA: TGCAGCGCCTCCGGACAGGGGGATTACGAGCAGTACTTC; CDR3: CSASGQGDYEQYF
J: TRBJ2-7; V: TRBV5-1; D: TRBD2; size: once; DNA: TGCGCCAGCAGCTTAGCGGGGGGGCCCCACGAGCAGTACTTC; CDR3: CASSLAGGPHEQYF
J: TRBJ1-2; V: TRBV5-6; D: -; size: -; DNA: TGTGCCAGCAGCTTGTTCACAGGGCTAGGTGGCTACACCTTC; CDR3: CASSLFTGLGGYTF
J: TRBJ2-7; V: TRBV11-3; D: -; size: -; DNA: TGTGCCAGCAGCCTCAAGGCGGGGGCTCTAGTCTACGAGCAGTACTTC; CDR3: CASSLKAGALVYEQYF
J: TRBJ2-1; V: TRBV6-1; D: -; size: -; DNA: TGTGCCAGCGTCCTCACCCCAGCGGGGCAGTTCTTC; CDR3: CASVLTPAGQFF
J: TRBJ2-1; V: TRBV5-1; D: -; size: -; DNA: TGCGCCAGCAGTTTCGACGGGCAGGGGATTGGGAATGAGCAGTTCTTC; CDR3: CASSFDGQGIGNEQFF
J: TRBJ2-7; V: TRBV7-3; D: -; size: -; DNA: TGTGCCAGCAGCCCAGACCCGACTAGTCGGGAGCAGTACTTC; CDR3: CASSPDPTSREQYF
J: TRBJ1-1; V: TRBV5-1; D: -; size: -; DNA: TGCGCCAGCACGGAAAGGGGCAGGGGCACTGAAGCTTTCTTT; CDR3: CASTERGRGTEAFF
J: TRBJ1-3; V: TRBV4-3; D: TRBD1; size: -; DNA: TGCGCCAGCAGCCAAGATAGGACAGGGCTCTCTGGAAACACCATATATTTT; CDR3: CASSQDRTGLSGNTIYF
J: TRBJ1-2; V: TRBV5-6; D: -; size: -; DNA: TGTGCCAGCAGCTTGACGGGCGCATCGGCCTTCTACACCTTC; CDR3: CASSLTGASAFYTF
J: TRBJ2-7; V: TRBV6-1; D: -; size: -; DNA: TGTGCCATTATACCCGGGGGCGGATACGAGCAGTACTTC; CDR3: CAIIPGGGYEQYF
J: TRBJ1-6; V: TRBV15; D: -; size: -; DNA: TGTGCCACCAGCAGAGATAAGGGGGGGAATTCACCCCTCCACTTT; CDR3: CATSRDKGGNSPLHF
J: TRBJ2-3; V: TRBV6-1; D: -; size: -; DNA: TGTGCCAGCAGTGAACAATTAGTCAACACAGATACGCAGTATTTT; CDR3: CASSEQLVNTDTQYF
J: TRBJ2-7; V: TRBV5-6; D: TRBD1; size: -; DNA: TGTGCCAGCAGCTTGGTGGGGACAGCCCCCTACGAGCAGTACTTC; CDR3: CASSLVGTAPYEQYF
J: TRBJ1-2; V: TRBV28; D: -; size: medium-sized; DNA: TGTGCCAGCAGTTTCAATAACTATGGCTACACCTTC; CDR3: CASSFNNYGYTF
J: TRBJ1-6; V: TRBV28; D: TRBD1; size: -; DNA: TGTGCCAGCAGGACCGGGACAGGGGATCAGAGACCCCTCCACTTT; CDR3: CASRTGTGDQRPLHF
J: TRBJ2-1; V: TRBV11-2; D: -; size: few; DNA: TGTGCCAGCAGCTTAAACTGGGGGGGGGCCTCCTACAATGAGCAGTTCTTC; CDR3: CASSLNWGGASYNEQFF
J: TRBJ2-7; V: TRBV28; D: -; size: once; DNA: TGTGCCAGCAGTTTTTGGGGGTCCTACGAGCAGTACTTC; CDR3: CASSFWGSYEQYF
J: TRBJ1-5; V: TRBV29-1; D: -; size: medium-sized; DNA: TGCAGCGTAGGGACACAGAATCAGCCCCAGCATTTT; CDR3: CSVGTQNQPQHF
J: TRBJ2-3; V: TRBV27; D: -; size: -; DNA: TGTGCCAGCAGTTTACGCAGGGAAGATACGCAGTATTTT; CDR3: CASSLRREDTQYF
J: TRBJ2-2; V: TRBV7-8; D: TRBD2; size: -; DNA: TGTGCCAGCAGCTCGGACCTAGCGGGGAACACCGGGGAGCTGTTTTTT; CDR3: CASSSDLAGNTGELFF
J: TRBJ2-3; V: TRBV2; D: -; size: -; DNA: TGTGCCAGCGGATACAGCACAGATACGCAGTATTTT; CDR3: CASGYSTDTQYF
J: TRBJ1-1; V: TRBV7-2; D: -; size: -; DNA: TGTGCCAGCAGCCAAAGGGGTGAAGCTTTCTTT; CDR3: CASSQRGEAFF
J: TRBJ1-1; V: TRBV21-1; D: -; size: few; DNA: TGTGCCAGCAGCAGTAGTCCGGGACAGGGAAATAGAAACACTGAAGCTTTCTTT; CDR3: CASSSSPGQGNRNTEAFF
J: TRBJ2-7; V: TRBV9; D: -; size: -; DNA: TGTGCCAGCAGCCGTACCGGGGGAACCTACGAGCAGTACTTC; CDR3: CASSRTGGTYEQYF
J: TRBJ2-2; V: TRBV5-6; D: TRBD1; size: -; DNA: TGTGCCAGCAGCTGGGACAGAAAGAACACCGGGGAGCTGTTTTTT; CDR3: CASSWDRKNTGELFF
J: TRBJ1-3; V: TRBV12-5; D: -; size: few; DNA: TGTGCTAGTGGTGGGCTAGGGCCAAACACTGGAAACACCATATATTTT; CDR3: CASGGLGPNTGNTIYF
J: TRBJ1-6; V: TRBV4-1; D: TRBD1; size: -; DNA: TGCGCCAGCAGCCAAGATCAGGACAGGTATAATTCACCCCTCCACTTT; CDR3: CASSQDQDRYNSPLHF
J: TRBJ2-7; V: TRBV7-1; D: TRBD2; size: -; DNA: TGTGCCAGCAGCGCGATTTCGGGACTAGCGGGCCACGAGCAGTACTTC; CDR3: CASSAISGLAGHEQYF
J: TRBJ1-1; V: TRBV28; D: -; size: -; DNA: TGTGCCAGCAGTCCGGGACAAACTTCTCAGGGCACTGAAGCTTTCTTT; CDR3: CASSPGQTSQGTEAFF
J: TRBJ1-1; V: TRBV6-5; D: -; size: medium-sized; DNA: TGTGCCAGCAGTGAAGTCGGACGGGGCACTGAAGCTTTCTTT; CDR3: CASSEVGRGTEAFF
J: TRBJ2-3; V: TRBV5-1; D: TRBD1; size: -; DNA: TGCGCCAGCAGCCGTGGACAGGGAACAGATACGCAGTATTTT; CDR3: CASSRGQGTDTQYF
J: TRBJ1-3; V: TRBV7-6; D: -; size: large; DNA: TGTGCCAGCAGCATTCCAGGCTCCTCTGGAAACACCATATATTTT; CDR3: CASSIPGSSGNTIYF
J: TRBJ2-7; V: TRBV5-4; D: TRBD1; size: -; DNA: TGTGCCAGCAGCTTGGGTAGGGACAGTGCCTACGAGCAGTACTTC; CDR3: CASSLGRDSAYEQYF
J: TRBJ2-7; V: TRBV7-2; D: -; size: -; DNA: TGTGCCAGCAGCCCAGGAATGGGCGAGCAGTACTTC; CDR3: CASSPGMGEQYF
J: TRBJ2-5; V: TRBV14; D: -; size: few; DNA: TGTGCCAGCAGCCAAGGTTCGGGGGCTGTAGAGACCCAGTACTTC; CDR3: CASSQGSGAVETQYF
J: TRBJ1-1; V: TRBV5-4; D: -; size: few; DNA: TGTGCCAGCAGCCATGGGGGGAACACTGAAGCTTTCTTT; CDR3: CASSHGGNTEAFF
J: TRBJ1-4; V: TRBV7-6; D: -; size: large; DNA: TGTGCCAGCAGCTTAGCGGCAGGGACTAATGAAAAACTGTTTTTT; CDR3: CASSLAAGTNEKLFF
J: TRBJ2-6; V: TRBV11-2; D: -; size: once; DNA: TGTGCCAGCAGCTTCCCCGGGGGCCTCTCCTCCCCGGGGGCCAACGTCCTGACTTTC; CDR3: CASSFPGGLSSPGANVLTF